This section outlines one TCR beta chain sequence together with its context. The antigen is unknown. This sample is part of a study of T cell responses to AZD1222 COVID-19 vaccine. Overall study results and limits: Spike-specific TCR breadth and depth grew following two AZD1222 doses. Vaccine-associated CD4 TCRs ranged over spike, dominating at 160-218 and 743-854. Unmutated variant regions are reportedly targeted by nearly half of spike-specific TCRs. Sampled repertoires all dated from after the peak T cell response.

Trimming removed 2 bases from V and 3 bases from J, with 10 bases in between. The germline gives CDR1 SQVTM, CDR2 ANQGSEA. The CDR3 sequence is 13 residues long. Data came from immunoSEQ multiplex PCR; TCRdb stores just in-frame clones and leaves some out. This table holds tens of thousands of clones, 90% to 95% found once. The chain links TRBV29-1 to TRBJ1-2; D possibly corresponds to TRBD1 (6 bases). The receptor's source is an adult in good health. The sample here was peripheral blood, taken on day 0 of AZD1222 vaccination. CDR3 amino acids: CSVERTAYYGYTF. CDR3 bases: TGCAGCGTTGAACGGACAGCCTACTATGGCTACACCTTC.